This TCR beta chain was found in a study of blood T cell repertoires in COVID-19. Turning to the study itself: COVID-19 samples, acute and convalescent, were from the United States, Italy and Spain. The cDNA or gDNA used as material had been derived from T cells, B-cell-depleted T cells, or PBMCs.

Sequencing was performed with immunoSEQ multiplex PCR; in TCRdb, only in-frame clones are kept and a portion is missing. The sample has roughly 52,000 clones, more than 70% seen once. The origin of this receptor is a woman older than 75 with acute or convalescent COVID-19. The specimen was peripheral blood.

This CDR3 reads CASREYNEQFF. Here the CDR3 DNA reads TGTGCCAGCCGCGAATACAATGAGCAGTTCTTC. The V and J genes are TRBV2 and TRBJ2-1; D not resolved. Trimming left V 8 bases short and J 4 bases short, with 6 bases between. CDR3 size: 11 residues. CDR1 is SNHLY and CDR2 is FYNNEI in the germline V gene.